One and the same sample provided the 32 T cell receptor beta chains below, sequenced in a study of preoperative IRX-2 immunotherapy in early breast cancer. This table comes from immunoSEQ multiplex PCR, and its TCRdb copy is limited to in-frame clones, with some not included. The sample holds about 62,000 clones, less than 95% seen once. The treatment was: preoperative locoregional IRX-2 cytokine immunotherapy. The specimen was collected from a patient treated with IRX-2 immunotherapy. The origin of the receptors is a human donor with breast cancer.

CDR3 residues: CASSKPRDGYGYTF. CDR3 coding DNA: TGTGCCAGCAGCAAACCCCGGGACGGCTATGGCTACACCTTC. V and J are TRBV7-9 and TRBJ1-2; the D gene is possibly TRBD1 (5 bases). V was clipped by 5 bases and J by 4 bases, with 14 bases between them. Germline CDR1 and CDR2: SEHNR and FQNEAQ (reference sequence). CDR3 size: 14 residues.

This chain joins TRBV28 and TRBJ1-2; D perhaps matches TRBD1 (5 bases). The germline V gene has CDR1 MDHEN and CDR2 SYDVKM. Trimming took 3 bases from V and 7 from J, leaving 15 bases between them. CDR3 length equals 14 residues. The CDR3 nucleotides read TGTGCCAGCAGTTTCCCGGGGGGTTCCTTTGGCTACACCTTC. It specifies CASSFPGGSFGYTF.

The J gene is TRBJ2-7, the V gene TRBV27, with TRBD2 as a possible D gene (7 bases). Trimming cost V 6 bases and J 3 bases, with 24 bases left between them. The length of the CDR3 is 17 residues. From germline, CDR1 is MNHEY and CDR2 SMNVEV (reference sequence). The CDR3: CASRFWGQGRELYEQYF. CDR3 in DNA: TGTGCCAGCAGATTTTGGGGTCAGGGGAGGGAACTCTACGAGCAGTACTTC.

J is TRBJ1-4 and V is TRBV25-1, with D possibly matching TRBD1 (6 bases). This CDR3 has 14 amino acids. Germline-derived CDR1 and CDR2 are MGHDK and SYGVNS. The germline V and J ends were trimmed by 5 bases and 8 bases, with 15 bases remaining between them. The CDR3 is CASSPGGAGEKLFF. DNA for the CDR3: TGTGCCAGCAGTCCCGGGGGGGCCGGAGAAAAACTGTTTTTT. Full variable domain (missing parts from reference TRBV25-1 and TRBJ1-4): EADIYQTPRYLVIGTGKKITLECSQTMGHDKMYWYQQDPGMELHLIHYSYGVNSTEKGDLSSESTVSRIRTEHFPLTLESARPSHTSQYLCASSPGGAGEKLFFGSGTQLSVL.

The V call is TRBV18, the J call TRBJ1-5; D is undetermined. This CDR3 region has 13 residues. Germline lookup yields CDR1 KGHSH and CDR2 LQKENI. V shed 2 bases and J shed 3 bases, with 5 bases lying between them. The CDR3 reads CASSPVPNQPQHF. In nucleotides, the CDR3 is TGTGCCAGCTCACCAGTACCCAATCAGCCCCAGCATTTT.

The sample holds a few counts of this clone. The V and J genes are TRBV27 and TRBJ1-6; TRBD1 matches at 7 bases. The CDR3 is 14 residues long. V dropped 6 bases and J dropped 8; count of bases not matched to a gene: 7. Germline CDR1 reads MNHEY; CDR2 reads SMNVEV (reference sequence). CDR3 nucleotide sequence: TGTGCCAGCAGGATGACAGGGATTGATTCACCCCTCCACTTT. Its translation is CASRMTGIDSPLHF.

V gene TRBV7-3 combines with J gene TRBJ2-2; D is possibly TRBD2 (7 bases). The CDR3 length is 15 residues. Germline V gene lookup returns CDR1 SGHTA and CDR2 FQGTGA. V lost 5 bases and J lost 2, with 12 bases in between. CDR3 nucleotides: TGTGCCAGCAGCAAGGGGGGGTTTAACACCGGGGAGCTGTTTTTT. Translating gives CASSKGGFNTGELFF.

V is TRBV10-1 and J is TRBJ2-7; D gene ambiguous. CDR3 size: 11 residues. The germline V gene has CDR1 WNHNN and CDR2 SYGVQD (reference sequence). V was shortened by 7 bases and J by 3 bases, with 7 bases between the two germline ends. CDR3 region: CASNNFYEQYF. The DNA of the CDR3 is TGCGCCAGCAACAACTTCTACGAGCAGTACTTC.

V is TRBV6-5 and J is TRBJ2-1; D ambiguous. CDR3 length: 13 amino acids. Trimming shortened V by 6 bases and J by 1 base, and 7 bases separated the two germline ends. The V gene's germline CDR1 is MNHEY and CDR2 SVGAGI. This CDR3 reads CASSLDSYNEQFF. DNA of the CDR3: TGTGCCAGCAGCCTGGATTCCTACAATGAGCAGTTCTTC.

The rearrangement links TRBV9 to TRBJ1-5; D unresolved. Germline V gene lookup returns CDR1 SGDLS and CDR2 YYNGEE. The CDR3 loop spans 14 amino acids. Trimming shortened V by 0 bases and J by 5 bases, and 9 bases separated the two germline ends. CDR3 amino acids: CASSVALQDQPQHF. The CDR3 nucleotides read TGTGCCAGCAGCGTAGCTCTACAAGATCAGCCCCAGCATTTT.

The chain is built from TRBV29-1 and TRBJ2-5; 8 nucleotides line up with TRBD2. The CDR3 consists of 13 residues. CDR1 is SQVTM and CDR2 is ANQGSEA in the germline V gene. The ends lost 6 bases at V and 5 bases at J; junction bases unmatched: 8. The CDR3 nucleotides read TGCAGCGTGGGCGGGAGGTTAGCGGAGACCCAGTACTTC. Its translation is CSVGGRLAETQYF.

This clone is a singleton in its sample. V and J are TRBV11-3 and TRBJ2-2; 9 bases map to TRBD1. Trimming cost V 5 bases and J 7 bases; bases outside gene matches: 5. Germline values: CDR1 SGHNT, CDR2 YENEEA. The CDR3 runs 14 residues. The CDR3 nucleotides are TGTGCCAGCAGCGGGGGACAGGGATTCGGGGAGCTGTTTTTT. Translated, it gives CASSGGQGFGELFF.

V usage is TRBV4-3 and J usage is TRBJ2-1, with D tentatively TRBD1 or TRBD2 (6 bases each). This CDR3 is built from 17 residues. Trimming pared 0 bases from V and 7 bases from J, leaving 19 bases between. CDR1 LGHNA and CDR2 YSLEER come from the germline V gene. The CDR3 DNA follows: TGCGCCAGCAGCCAAGAAAAGGGGGACTTCCTGGGTAATGAGCAGTTCTTC. It yields the protein CASSQEKGDFLGNEQFF.

V is TRBV7-2 and J is TRBJ2-1; TRBD2 matches 8 bases. CDR1 is SGHTA, CDR2 FQGNSA, per germline. V was clipped by 6 bases and J by 9 bases; unmatched bases: 10. There are 14 residues in the CDR3. This chain's CDR3 is CASRSGLVRGEQFF. The CDR3 bases are TGTGCCAGCAGATCGGGACTAGTCAGGGGTGAGCAGTTCTTC.

This chain connects TRBV18 to TRBJ1-4; D gene unclear. Looked up from germline, CDR1 is KGHSH and CDR2 is LQKENI. This CDR3 comprises 17 residues. The V end was cut by 6 bases, the J end by 3 bases, with 20 bases between. The CDR3 DNA reads as TGTGCCAGCTCCCCCTTTGAGCCCGGGATCCCTAATGAAAAACTGTTTTTT. Translating gives CASSPFEPGIPNEKLFF.

The chain recombines TRBV11-2 with TRBJ2-5; 7 bases align to TRBD1. The end of the DNA is better explained by TRBJ2-7, so the J call may be wrong. CDR1 is SGHAT, CDR2 FQNNGV, per germline. CDR3 length equals 16 residues. CDR3 coding DNA: TGTGCCAGCAGCCAAACAGGGGCGTACGGCTCCTACGAGCAGTACTTC. It encodes CASSQTGAYGSYEQYF.

The gene calls are TRBV6-1 and TRBJ2-7; TRBD2 matches at 14 bases. The V segment lost 6 bases and the J segment 4 bases; nucleotides outside the gene matches: 5. The CDR3 totals 15 residues. Per the germline V gene, CDR1 is MNHNS and CDR2 is SASEGT. This CDR3 reads CASRDRTSGRYEQYF. The CDR3 DNA reads as TGTGCCAGCAGGGACAGGACTAGCGGGAGGTACGAGCAGTACTTC.

In DNA, the CDR3 is TGCAGTGCTAGTCGATGGACTGAAGCTTTCTTT. Amino acid sequence: CSASRWTEAFF. The V and J genes are TRBV20-1 and TRBJ1-1; D is unresolved. This CDR3 contains 11 residues. Germline lookup yields CDR1 DFQATT and CDR2 SNEGSKA (reference sequence). V was clipped by 3 bases and J by 5 bases, with 7 bases between them.

V and J are TRBV30 and TRBJ2-7, with 7 bases fitting TRBD1. V trimming: 7 bases; J trimming: 2 bases; junction bases outside the gene matches: 14. Looked up from germline, CDR1 is GTSNPN and CDR2 is SVGIG (reference sequence). The CDR3 totals 15 residues. The CDR3 here is CAYSILVGGPYEQYF. The DNA for the CDR3 is TGTGCCTACTCAATCCTCGTAGGGGGCCCCTACGAGCAGTACTTC. Using reference TRBV30 and TRBJ2-7 for the parts outside the CDR3, the full variable domain is SQTIHQWPATLVQPVGSPLSLECTVEGTSNPNLYWYRQAAGRGLQLLFYSVGIGQISSEVPQNLSASRPQDRQFILSSKKLLLSDSGFYLCAYSILVGGPYEQYFGPGTRLTVT.

A single count supports this clone. The chain employs TRBV7-2 and TRBJ2-7; unclear D gene. Germline lookup yields CDR1 SGHTA and CDR2 FQGNSA. Trimming left V 0 bases short and J 4 bases short, with 7 bases between. The CDR3 spans 13 residues. CDR3 in amino acids: CASSLALVYEQYF. CDR3 nucleotide sequence: TGTGCCAGCAGCTTAGCGCTAGTTTACGAGCAGTACTTC. The full variable domain, with the rest looked up from reference TRBV7-2 and TRBJ2-7, is GAGVSQSPSNKVTEKGKDVELRCDPISGHTALYWYRQSLGQGLEFLIYFQGNSAPDKSGLPSDRFSAERTGGSVSTLTIQRTQQEDSAVYLCASSLALVYEQYFGPGTRLTVT.

The table lists this clone with a count of one. The chain uses TRBV5-4 and TRBJ1-1; 7 bases match TRBD1. The ends lost 0 bases at V and 0 bases at J; junction bases unmatched: 2. Germline loops: CDR1 SGHNT, CDR2 YYREEE (reference sequence). The CDR3 length is 15 residues. CDR3 bases: TGTGCCAGCAGCTTGGAGGGGGCATTGAACACTGAAGCTTTCTTT. Protein sequence: CASSLEGALNTEAFF.

The V and J genes are TRBV4-1 and TRBJ1-1; 7 bases align to TRBD1. CDR3 length equals 16 residues. V was clipped by 2 bases and J by 1 base; unmatched bases: 7. CDR1 is MGHRA and CDR2 is YSYEKL in the germline V gene. DNA for the CDR3: TGCGCCAGCAGCCAACCCCAGGGACAGTCGAACACTGAAGCTTTCTTT. The encoded protein is CASSQPQGQSNTEAFF.

This chain connects TRBV19 to TRBJ2-3; TRBD2 agrees at 7 bases. The CDR3 has 14 residues. With V trimmed by 2 bases and J by 4 bases, 3 bases remained unmatched. Germline CDR1 and CDR2: LNHDA and SQIVND (reference sequence). The CDR3 region has the DNA TGTGCCAGTAGTATAATGGCGGGAGCAGATACGCAGTATTTT. Its protein is CASSIMAGADTQYF.

J is TRBJ2-7 and V is TRBV10-3; a possible D gene is TRBD1 (5 bases). The germline V gene encodes CDR1 ENHRY and CDR2 SYGVKD. V lost 6 bases, J lost 4 bases, and 10 bases lay in between. CDR3 length: 12 residues. Here the CDR3 reads CAISHDSYEQYF. The CDR3 nucleotides are TGTGCCATCAGCCACGACAGTTACGAGCAGTACTTC.

This chain connects TRBV6-6 to TRBJ1-2; D is undetermined. Trimming shortened V by 5 bases and J by 4 bases, and 11 bases separated the two germline ends. CDR3 size: 13 residues. Looked up from germline, CDR1 is MNHNY and CDR2 is SVGAGI (reference sequence). Here the CDR3 DNA reads TGTGCCAGCAGTCGGTCAGAGACCTATGGCTACACCTTC. It encodes CASSRSETYGYTF.

This clone appeared once. The V and J genes are TRBV4-3 and TRBJ1-4; 7 positions agree with TRBD1. This CDR3 region has 16 residues. Unmatched junction bases numbered 10, after V lost 1 base and J lost 8 bases. Germline CDR1 and CDR2: LGHNA and YSLEER. The CDR3 loop reads CASSQVGPGTVEKLFF. The CDR3 bases are TGCGCCAGCAGCCAAGTGGGACCCGGGACAGTGGAAAAACTGTTTTTT.

The chain recombines TRBV14 with TRBJ2-3, with TRBD2 matching over 11 bases. The germline V gene encodes CDR1 SGHDN and CDR2 FVKESK. With V trimmed by 5 bases and J by 2 bases, 6 bases remained unmatched. The CDR3 length is 16 residues. The CDR3 coding sequence is TGTGCCAGCAGCTCCCATAGCGGGAGGGCCACAGATACGCAGTATTTT. Its protein product is CASSSHSGRATDTQYF.

This sequence joins TRBV10-3 and TRBJ1-2; D remains ambiguous. V shed 4 bases and J shed 0 bases, with 6 bases lying between them. In germline, CDR1 is ENHRY, CDR2 SYGVKD. This CDR3 region has 13 residues. For the CDR3, the DNA is TGTGCCATCAGTGGGGGAGCTAACTATGGCTACACCTTC. This translates into CAISGGANYGYTF.

This chain uses TRBV27 with TRBJ2-7; TRBD1 aligns across 7 bases. CDR3 size: 15 residues. V lost 4 bases, J lost 0 bases, and 6 bases stayed unmatched. The germline gives CDR1 MNHEY, CDR2 SMNVEV (reference sequence). The CDR3 loop is CASSSLTGLSYEQYF. DNA of the CDR3: TGTGCCAGCAGTTCATTGACAGGGCTCTCCTACGAGCAGTACTTC.

This clone showed up just once. This chain joins TRBV10-3 and TRBJ1-5, with D hard to call. Per the germline V gene, CDR1 is ENHRY and CDR2 is SYGVKD. V was clipped by 0 bases and J by 6 bases, with 6 bases between them. The CDR3 contains 13 residues. CDR3 bases: TGTGCCATCAGTGAGTCTCAATTTCAGCCCCAGCATTTT. It translates to CAISESQFQPQHF.

The V gene is TRBV6-5, the J gene TRBJ2-7, with D hard to call. The CDR3 loop spans 12 amino acids. The V gene's germline CDR1 is MNHEY and CDR2 SVGAGI. The V gene lost 4 bases and the J gene lost 6 bases, with 10 bases spanning the gap. The CDR3 DNA reads TGTGCCAGCAGTTCCCCGGCGGTCGAGCAGTACTTC. Residues: CASSSPAVEQYF.

The rearrangement links TRBV10-3 to TRBJ2-5; no clear D gene. The V end was cut by 5 bases, the J end by 5 bases, with 18 bases between. CDR3 length equals 15 residues. Germline assignment: CDR1 ENHRY and CDR2 SYGVKD. The CDR3: CAISRIGRLGETQYF. CDR3 nucleotides: TGTGCCATCAGTAGGATCGGCCGATTAGGGGAGACCCAGTACTTC.